The 15 T cell receptor beta chains below come from one sample, sequenced in a study of blood T cell repertoires in COVID-19. The method was immunoSEQ multiplex PCR; TCRdb's version includes in-frame clones alone and lacks a portion of them. The sample lists 55,000 to 80,000 clones, 89% occurring once. Specimen: peripheral blood. Receptors were obtained from a man aged 45 to 65 with active COVID-19.

The CDR3 bases are TGTGCCAGCAGTCGGGACAGCAGATATAGCAATCAGCCCCAGCATTTT. Encoded protein: CASSRDSRYSNQPQHF. This sequence joins TRBV6-2 or TRBV6-3 and TRBJ1-5, with TRBD1 matching 7 bases. The CDR3 consists of 16 residues. Germline CDR1 reads MNHEY; CDR2 reads SVGEGT. V was pared by 5 bases and J by 0 bases, with 7 bases of the junction left unmatched.

The chain employs TRBV15 and TRBJ1-2; 8 nucleotides align to TRBD1. Germline assignment: CDR1 LNHNV and CDR2 YYDKDF (reference sequence). Losses at the gene ends were 2 bases for V and 7 bases for J; bases not matched to a gene: 6. The CDR3 is 14 residues long. CDR3 amino acids: CATSRRTGISGYTF. CDR3 nucleotides: TGTGCCACCAGCAGACGGACAGGGATAAGTGGCTACACCTTC.

The chain has TRBV30 and TRBJ1-2; the match to TRBD1 covers 7 bases. The germline V gene has CDR1 GTSNPN and CDR2 SVGIG (reference sequence). The CDR3 has 14 amino acids. Trimming took 0 bases from V and 7 from J; bases not matched to a gene: 8. Here the CDR3 DNA reads TGTGCCTGGAGTGTCCCCGACAGGGCTGGTGGCTACACCTTC. This sequence encodes CAWSVPDRAGGYTF.

The rearrangement uses TRBV4-1 and TRBJ1-2; D might be TRBD1 (5 bases). Trimming took off 2 bases at V and 4 bases at J, with 17 bases between the two ends. Germline CDR1 and CDR2: MGHRA and YSYEKL. The CDR3 totals 16 residues. The CDR3 sequence: CASSQPEKGKSYGYTF. CDR3 nucleotides: TGCGCCAGCAGCCAACCTGAGAAGGGGAAGAGCTATGGCTACACCTTC.

The genes are TRBV6-4 and TRBJ1-3; 11 nucleotides align to TRBD1. The V gene's germline CDR1 is MRHNA and CDR2 SNTAGT. This CDR3 contains 17 residues. The J segment lost 7 bases and the V segment lost 2 bases, leaving 10 bases of the junction unmatched. The DNA for the CDR3 is TGTGCCAGCAGTGACCCGGGACAGGGGGATTTTGGGAACACCATATATTTT. Translated: CASSDPGQGDFGNTIYF.

The chain employs TRBV24-1 and TRBJ1-2; 7 positions agree with TRBD1. The CDR3 is 15 residues long. After removal of 4 bases from V and 0 bases from J, the junction contained 4 bases not matched to a gene. Germline loops: CDR1 KGHDR, CDR2 SFDVKD. CDR3 residues: CATSDSDRTNYGYTF. The CDR3 nucleotides are TGTGCCACCAGTGACTCGGACAGGACTAACTATGGCTACACCTTC.

V is TRBV5-4 and J is TRBJ2-7, with D maybe TRBD2 (5 bases). Trimming stripped 4 bases from V and 2 bases from J, with 7 bases between. The CDR3 is 12 amino acids. The V gene's germline CDR1 is SGHNT and CDR2 YYREEE (reference sequence). CDR3 nucleotide sequence: TGTGCCAGCAGCGCGGGCGCCTACGAGCAGTACTTC. This sequence encodes CASSAGAYEQYF.

To note about this clone: Other DNA sequences in this specimen translate into the identical CDR3. The CDR3 protein is CASSLAGGSTDTQYF. The CDR3 nucleotides are TGTGCCAGCAGCTTAGCGGGGGGGAGCACAGATACGCAGTATTTT. The genes are TRBV7-9 and TRBJ2-3; TRBD2 aligns across 7 bases. The V segment lost 0 bases and the J segment 0 bases; nucleotides outside the gene matches: 0. This CDR3 comprises 15 residues. The germline V gene encodes CDR1 SEHNR and CDR2 FQNEAQ (reference sequence).

The chain uses TRBV5-6 and TRBJ2-1; D gene unclear. This CDR3 region has 13 residues. Germline lookup yields CDR1 SGHDT and CDR2 YYEEEE. V shed 0 bases and J shed 6 bases, with 7 bases lying between them. The CDR3 is CASSLGRSNEQFF. The CDR3 coding sequence is TGTGCCAGCAGCTTGGGTAGGAGCAATGAGCAGTTCTTC.

This sequence joins TRBV2 and TRBJ1-5; D may be TRBD1 (5 bases). The CDR3 has 13 residues. Trimming shortened V by 1 base and J by 11 bases, and 12 bases separated the two germline ends. Per the germline V gene, CDR1 is SNHLY and CDR2 is FYNNEI. This chain's CDR3 is CASSEGPRGAQHF. CDR3 in DNA: TGTGCCAGCAGTGAAGGACCGCGGGGGGCCCAGCATTTT.

This clone was counted a single time. The genes are TRBV12-3 or TRBV12-4 and TRBJ2-2, with 7 bases identical to TRBD1. This CDR3 region has 12 residues. Trimming at V came to 7 bases and at J to 10 bases, leaving 6 bases not matched to a gene. The CDR3 DNA sequence: TGTGCCAGCAACGATGACAGGGCGGAGCTGTTTTTT. Protein: CASNDDRAELFF.

This clone appeared once. This chain connects TRBV10-1 to TRBJ2-3; D possibly corresponds to TRBD1 (5 bases). This CDR3 has 14 residues. V lost 3 bases and J 9 bases, leaving 16 bases between the germline ends. From germline, CDR1 is WNHNN and CDR2 SYGVQD (reference sequence). As DNA, the CDR3 is TGCGCCAGCAGTGATAACCAATTGGCAGGGACGCAGTATTTT. Protein product: CASSDNQLAGTQYF.

This clone was seen a single time. The chain links TRBV27 to TRBJ2-7, with 7 bases fitting TRBD2. There are 17 residues in the CDR3. Losses at the gene ends were 3 bases for V and 0 bases for J; bases not matched to a gene: 11. The V gene's germline CDR1 is MNHEY and CDR2 SMNVEV (reference sequence). In nucleotides, the CDR3 is TGTGCCAGCAGTTTCCGACTAGCTCCCACGCTCTCCTACGAGCAGTACTTC. Amino acid sequence: CASSFRLAPTLSYEQYF.

With regard to this clone: This sample also contains other DNA sequences that code for the same CDR3. The V and J genes are TRBV19 and TRBJ1-1, with D perhaps TRBD1 (5 bases). The CDR3 has 12 residues. V lost 11 bases and J lost 1, with 11 bases in between. Germline V CDR1 and CDR2: LNHDA, SQIVND (reference sequence). This CDR3 reads CASTDRNTEAFF. The CDR3 DNA is TGTGCCTCTACCGACAGGAACACTGAAGCTTTCTTT. Combining the CDR3 with reference TRBV19 and TRBJ1-1 gives the whole variable domain DGGITQSPKYLFRKEGQNVTLSCEQNLNHDAMYWYRQDPGQGLRLIYYSQIVNDFQKGDIAEGYSVSREKKESFPLTVTSAQKNPTAFYLCASTDRNTEAFFGQGTRLTVV.

This chain joins TRBV5-1 and TRBJ2-7, with 10 bases lining up with TRBD1. Germline V CDR1 and CDR2: SGHRS, YFSETQ. J lost 5 bases, V lost 1 base, and 9 bases had no gene match. This CDR3 is 16 amino acids long. The CDR3 spells CASSLNPGQGYNEQYF. The DNA of the CDR3 is TGCGCCAGCAGCTTGAACCCGGGACAGGGGTACAACGAGCAGTACTTC.